This TCR beta chain comes out of a study of identical twins. A template switching step contributed a universal primer site, while unique molecular identifiers were present in the cDNA. TCRdb redid the calling of the 5' RACE reads with MiXCR, one entry per CDR3 protein. There are under 400,000 distinct CDR3 sequences in the sample; 8.5% to 10% occur only once, and about 9.1% lies in the top ten. Study-level results: Among beta out-of-frame sequences, excess sharing between twins appeared weaker. In zero-insertion analyses, partial confounding could arise from invariant MAIT and iNKT cells.

This clonotype was found many times. The antigen remains unidentified. There are 14 residues in the CDR3. The ends lost 6 bases at V and 6 bases at J; junction bases unmatched: 6. Germline V lookup: CDR1 ENHRY, CDR2 SYGVKD. Sequencing input: naive T cells sorted from blood. The sequence was collected from a woman between 50 and 59 years old in good health. The V and J genes are TRBV10-3 and TRBJ2-1; 9 bases agree with TRBD1. In nucleotides, the CDR3 is TGTGCCATCAGGAGGGACAGGGCGGTCAATGAGCAGTTCTTC. Translating gives CAIRRDRAVNEQFF.